These T cell receptor beta chains were read from a single sample in a study of T cells in localized non-small cell lung cancer. Only in-frame clones appear in the TCRdb table, and some are missing; sequencing was by immunoSEQ multiplex PCR. The sample lists 90,000 to 100,000 clones; approximately 91% were seen once. The sample in question was PBMCs, obtained before any cancer treatment. Receptors were obtained from a woman aged 35 to 70 with stage II squamous cell lung carcinoma. CDR3s include the opening cysteine and the closing phenylalanine or tryptophan. D genes are given only for firm matches. Only some rows state a clone size, as once, few, many or a class for expanded clones.

J gene	clone size	D gene	V gene	CDR3 protein	CDR3 DNA
TRBJ1-1	few	-	TRBV20-1	CSATLPPAFF	TGCAGTGCTACCCTCCCTCCGGCTTTCTTT
TRBJ2-5	once	-	TRBV5-1	CASTRQDQLGTQYF	TGCGCCAGCACCCGACAGGACCAGCTAGGGACCCAGTACTTC
TRBJ2-3	once	TRBD2	TRBV28	CASTQTSGSTDTQYF	TGTGCCAGCACGCAGACTAGCGGGAGTACAGATACGCAGTATTTT
TRBJ2-1	-	TRBD2	TRBV7-8	CASSLLSGVGNEQFF	TGTGCCAGCAGCTTACTTAGCGGGGTTGGGAATGAGCAGTTCTTC
TRBJ2-5	-	-	TRBV18	CASSLGDSGRRETQYF	TGTGCCAGCTCACTGGGCGACAGCGGCCGTAGAGAGACCCAGTACTTC
TRBJ2-3	-	TRBD2	TRBV19	CASSIGLAGGTSTDTQYF	TGTGCCAGTAGTATCGGACTAGCGGGGGGGACTAGCACAGATACGCAGTATTTT
TRBJ2-7	few	TRBD2	TRBV11-2	CASSLEPAGNGYEQYF	TGTGCCAGCAGCTTAGAGCCAGCGGGAAACGGCTACGAGCAGTACTTC
TRBJ1-3	-	-	TRBV6-1	CASKISGNTIYF	TGTGCCAGCAAGATATCTGGAAACACCATATATTTT
TRBJ2-3	-	TRBD2	TRBV25-1	CASSELGGGPADTQYF	TGTGCCAGCAGTGAATTGGGGGGAGGGCCCGCAGATACGCAGTATTTT
TRBJ2-4	-	-	TRBV7-8	CASSLAGRGNIQYF	TGTGCCAGCAGCTTAGCAGGACGGGGAAACATTCAGTACTTC
TRBJ1-1	once	TRBD1	TRBV5-1	CASSLAIGQGRLTEAFF	TGCGCCAGCAGCTTGGCCATAGGACAGGGGAGGTTAACTGAAGCTTTCTTT
TRBJ2-2	-	-	TRBV28	CASVPTGVHTGELFF	TGTGCCAGCGTCCCGACGGGGGTTCACACCGGGGAGCTGTTTTTT
TRBJ1-3	few	-	TRBV7-9	CASSVLNSSGNTIYF	TGTGCCAGCAGCGTATTGAATAGCTCTGGAAACACCATATATTTT
TRBJ1-2	-	-	TRBV7-9	CASSRPGTAYGYTF	TGTGCCAGCAGTCGTCCCGGGACCGCCTATGGCTACACCTTC
TRBJ1-2	-	-	TRBV28	CASSPDSNYGYTF	TGTGCCAGCAGTCCGGACAGTAACTATGGCTACACCTTC
TRBJ1-3	-	-	TRBV19	CASTPGRGSGVRNTIYF	TGTGCCAGTACCCCGGGCAGGGGCTCGGGTGTAAGAAACACCATATATTTT
TRBJ2-3	once	-	TRBV7-6	CASSLWAGRGDTQYF	TGTGCCAGCAGCTTATGGGCGGGAAGGGGAGATACGCAGTATTTT
TRBJ1-6	-	-	TRBV9	CASSPGSGSPLHF	TGTGCCAGCAGCCCTGGGTCCGGTTCACCCCTCCACTTT
TRBJ1-2	-	TRBD1	TRBV28	CASSLQQGTGYTF	TGTGCCAGCAGTTTACAACAGGGGACCGGCTACACCTTC
TRBJ1-6	-	-	TRBV4-2	CASSQDGGTGYNSPLHF	TGTGCCAGCAGCCAAGACGGGGGCACGGGGTATAATTCACCCCTCCACTTT
TRBJ2-5	-	-	TRBV2	CASSETEETQYF	TGTGCCAGCAGTGAGACAGAAGAGACCCAGTACTTC
TRBJ1-1	-	TRBD1	TRBV6-1	CASTFGQGNTEAFF	TGTGCCAGCACCTTCGGACAGGGGAACACTGAAGCTTTCTTT
TRBJ2-5	-	TRBD2	TRBV5-4	CASSDPGRGRETQYF	TGTGCCAGCAGCGATCCGGGCCGCGGGAGGGAGACCCAGTACTTC
TRBJ2-2	-	-	TRBV28	CASSSPHTGELFF	TGTGCCAGCAGCTCCCCGCACACCGGGGAGCTGTTTTTT
TRBJ2-7	-	-	TRBV15	CATSRDKGLNYEQYF	TGTGCCACCAGCAGAGATAAAGGACTGAACTACGAGCAGTACTTC
TRBJ1-5	-	-	TRBV30	CAWSIDINQPQHF	TGTGCCTGGAGTATAGATATCAATCAGCCCCAGCATTTT
TRBJ2-5	-	-	TRBV7-9	CASSFLGGTQETQYF	TGTGCCAGCAGCTTCCTTGGGGGGACCCAAGAGACCCAGTACTTC
TRBJ2-2	-	-	TRBV9	CASSVGIGELFF	TGTGCCAGCAGCGTAGGGATAGGGGAGCTGTTTTTT
TRBJ1-4	-	-	TRBV19	CASSSIGGGNEKLFF	TGTGCCAGTAGCTCAATCGGTGGGGGGAATGAAAAACTGTTTTTT
TRBJ2-2	-	-	TRBV7-2	CASSRDPSTGELFF	TGTGCCAGCAGCCGCGACCCGTCCACCGGGGAGCTGTTTTTT
TRBJ2-2	-	-	TRBV5-1	CASSFTTKGTGELFF	TGCGCCAGCAGCTTTACAACTAAGGGCACCGGGGAGCTGTTTTTT
TRBJ1-6	-	-	TRBV4-2	CASSQDRGRRRSSYNSPLHF	TGTGCCAGCAGCCAAGATCGGGGGCGGAGAAGGAGCTCCTATAATTCACCCCTCCACTTT
TRBJ1-2	-	TRBD1	TRBV29-1	CSVGQRDRVRGYTF	TGCAGCGTTGGGCAACGGGACAGGGTACGCGGCTACACCTTC
TRBJ1-1	-	-	TRBV6-1	CASSETIGGTEAFF	TGTGCCAGCAGTGAAACGATCGGGGGAACTGAAGCTTTCTTT
TRBJ2-5	-	-	TRBV2	CASISTTRTRETQYF	TGTGCCAGCATCAGCACCACAAGGACCAGGGAGACCCAGTACTTC
TRBJ1-3	many	-	TRBV29-1	CSVPSGNTIYF	TGCAGCGTCCCCTCTGGAAACACCATATATTTT
TRBJ1-1	-	-	TRBV27	CASRADMNTEAFF	TGTGCCAGCAGGGCAGACATGAACACTGAAGCTTTCTTT
TRBJ1-2	-	TRBD1	TRBV19	CASKTGDHGYTF	TGTGCCAGTAAGACAGGGGACCATGGCTACACCTTC
TRBJ2-3	-	-	TRBV6-1	CASSERLIISTDTQYF	TGTGCCAGCAGTGAGAGACTGATCATTAGCACAGATACGCAGTATTTT
TRBJ1-5	-	-	TRBV27	CASSSTPGGYQPQHF	TGTGCCAGCAGTTCCACTCCGGGCGGGTATCAGCCCCAGCATTTT